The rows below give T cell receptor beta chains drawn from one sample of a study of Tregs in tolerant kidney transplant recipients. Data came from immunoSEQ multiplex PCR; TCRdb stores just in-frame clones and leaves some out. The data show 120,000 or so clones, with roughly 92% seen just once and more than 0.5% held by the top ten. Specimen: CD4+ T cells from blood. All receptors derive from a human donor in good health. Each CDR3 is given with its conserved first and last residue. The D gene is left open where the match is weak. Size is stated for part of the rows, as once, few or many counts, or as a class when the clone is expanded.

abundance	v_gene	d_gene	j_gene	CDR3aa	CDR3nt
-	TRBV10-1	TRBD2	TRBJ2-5	CASSPGGRFQETQYF	TGCGCCAGCTCCCCTGGCGGGAGGTTCCAAGAGACCCAGTACTTC
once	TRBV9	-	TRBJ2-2	CASSVKTWGTGELFF	TGTGCCAGCAGCGTAAAGACCTGGGGCACCGGGGAGCTGTTTTTT
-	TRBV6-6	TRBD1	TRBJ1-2	CASSRGQEYGYTF	TGTGCCAGCAGTAGGGGACAGGAATATGGCTACACCTTC
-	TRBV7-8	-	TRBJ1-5	CASSPRAASNQPQHF	TGTGCCAGCAGCCCACGGGCCGCTAGCAATCAGCCCCAGCATTTT
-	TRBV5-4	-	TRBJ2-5	CASSLFWGAETQYF	TGTGCCAGCAGCTTGTTCTGGGGGGCCGAGACCCAGTACTTC
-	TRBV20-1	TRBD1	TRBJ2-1	CSAIDREQFF	TGCAGTGCCATTGACAGGGAACAGTTCTTC
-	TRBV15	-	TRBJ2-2	CATSGGLLNTGELFF	TGTGCCACCAGCGGCGGACTACTCAACACCGGGGAGCTGTTTTTT
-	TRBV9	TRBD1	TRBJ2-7	CASSPGGGPSYEQYF	TGTGCCAGCAGCCCAGGGGGTGGGCCCTCCTACGAGCAGTACTTC
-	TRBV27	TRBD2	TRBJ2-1	CASSSLRQGQGLAGGYYNEQFF	TGTGCCAGCAGTTCCCTCCGACAGGGCCAAGGACTAGCGGGAGGTTACTACAATGAGCAGTTCTTC
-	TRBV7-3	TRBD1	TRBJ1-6	CASSTRQGPLHF	TGTGCCAGCAGCACCCGACAGGGGCCCCTCCACTTT
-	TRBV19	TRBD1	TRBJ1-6	CASHGTGPSPLHF	TGTGCCAGCCACGGGACAGGGCCTTCACCCCTCCACTTT
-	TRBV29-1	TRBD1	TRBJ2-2	CSGGTGRLLGELFF	TGCAGCGGCGGGACAGGGAGGCTTTTGGGGGAGCTGTTTTTT
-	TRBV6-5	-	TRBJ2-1	CASSPGGDRNEQFF	TGTGCCAGCAGCCCGGGCGGGGATCGGAATGAGCAGTTCTTC
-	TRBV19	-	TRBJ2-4	CASSIVGALAKNIQYF	TGTGCCAGTAGTATAGTGGGTGCATTAGCCAAAAACATTCAGTACTTC
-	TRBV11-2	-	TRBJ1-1	CASSLGQPNTEAFF	TGTGCCAGCAGCTTAGGCCAGCCGAACACTGAAGCTTTCTTT
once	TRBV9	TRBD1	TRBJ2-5	CASSVVEGRGTGFETQYF	TGTGCCAGCAGCGTAGTCGAGGGCCGCGGGACAGGGTTCGAGACCCAGTACTTC
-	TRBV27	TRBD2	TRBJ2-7	CASRRTSGLYAYEQYF	TGTGCCAGCAGACGGACTAGCGGGTTATACGCCTACGAGCAGTACTTC
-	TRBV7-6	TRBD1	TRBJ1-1	CASSHRQGDGAFF	TGTGCCAGCAGCCACAGGCAGGGGGATGGGGCTTTCTTT
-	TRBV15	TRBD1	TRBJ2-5	CATSREFGQGVGETQYF	TGTGCCACCAGCAGAGAATTTGGACAGGGGGTAGGGGAGACCCAGTACTTC
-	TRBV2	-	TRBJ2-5	CASKRGARETQYF	TGTGCCAGCAAACGGGGGGCTCGAGAGACCCAGTACTTC
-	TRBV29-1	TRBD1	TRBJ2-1	CSSLTGAVYNEQFF	TGCAGCTCATTGACAGGGGCGGTCTACAATGAGCAGTTCTTC
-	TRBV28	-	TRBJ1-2	CASSLGGDKPGYTF	TGTGCCAGCAGTTTGGGAGGGGACAAGCCTGGCTACACCTTC
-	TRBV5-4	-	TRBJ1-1	CASSLMNTEAFF	TGTGCCAGCAGCTTGATGAACACTGAAGCTTTCTTT
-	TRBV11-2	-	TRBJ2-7	CASSAGTFSYEQYF	TGTGCCAGCAGCGCCGGGACATTCTCCTACGAGCAGTACTTC
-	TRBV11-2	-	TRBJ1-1	CASSPPPGLLNEAFF	TGTGCCAGCAGCCCACCTCCGGGACTCCTCAATGAAGCTTTCTTT
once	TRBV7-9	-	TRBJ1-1	CASSFPNTEAFF	TGTGCCAGCAGTTTCCCAAACACTGAAGCTTTCTTT
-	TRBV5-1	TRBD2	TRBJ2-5	CASSPRLAGGPGTQYF	TGCGCCAGCAGCCCAAGACTAGCGGGGGGTCCGGGGACCCAGTACTTC
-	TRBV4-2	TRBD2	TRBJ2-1	CASSQDLAGQTDEQFF	TGTGCCAGCAGCCAAGACCTAGCGGGCCAAACGGATGAGCAGTTCTTC
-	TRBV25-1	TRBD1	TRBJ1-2	CASSARDRGIDGYTF	TGTGCCAGCAGTGCCCGGGACAGGGGGATAGATGGCTACACCTTC
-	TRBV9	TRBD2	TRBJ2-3	CASSVRGTSGRGADTQYF	TGTGCCAGCAGCGTAAGGGGGACTAGCGGCAGGGGGGCAGATACGCAGTATTTT
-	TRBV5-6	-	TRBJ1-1	CASSLVEGGHEAFF	TGTGCCAGCAGCTTGGTAGAGGGAGGGCATGAAGCTTTCTTT
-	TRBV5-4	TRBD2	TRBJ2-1	CASSLDGGRANNEQFF	TGTGCCAGCAGCTTGGATGGCGGGAGGGCCAACAATGAGCAGTTCTTC
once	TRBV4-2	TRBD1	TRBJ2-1	CASSQDRDRAEGGQFF	TGTGCCAGCAGCCAAGATCGGGACAGGGCCGAGGGGGGGCAGTTCTTC
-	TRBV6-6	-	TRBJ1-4	CASSYSMREKLFF	TGTGCCAGCAGTTACTCAATGCGGGAAAAACTGTTTTTT
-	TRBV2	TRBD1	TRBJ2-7	CASSEGTGGKNEQYF	TGTGCCAGCAGTGAAGGGACAGGGGGCAAAAACGAGCAGTACTTC
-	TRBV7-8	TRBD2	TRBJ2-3	CASSKGTGGTQYF	TGTGCCAGCAGCAAGGGCACGGGGGGTACGCAGTATTTT
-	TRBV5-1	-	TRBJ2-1	CASGSPGYNEQFF	TGCGCCAGCGGGAGTCCCGGGTACAATGAGCAGTTCTTC
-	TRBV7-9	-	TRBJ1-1	CASSTGPAFF	TGTGCCAGCAGCACAGGACCGGCTTTCTTT
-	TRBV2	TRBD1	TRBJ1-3	CASSRIPGQGSNTIYF	TGTGCCAGCAGTCGAATTCCCGGACAGGGGAGCAACACCATATATTTT
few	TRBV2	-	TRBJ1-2	CASSPDTNYGYTF	TGTGCCAGCAGTCCGGACACAAACTATGGCTACACCTTC
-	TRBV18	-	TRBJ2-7	CASSPGASYEQYF	TGTGCCAGCTCCCCCGGGGCGTCCTACGAGCAGTACTTC
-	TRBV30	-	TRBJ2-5	CAWNRVETQYF	TGTGCCTGGAACAGGGTGGAGACCCAGTACTTC
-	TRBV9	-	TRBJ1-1	CASSVGMNTEAFF	TGTGCCAGCTCCGTGGGGATGAACACTGAAGCTTTCTTT
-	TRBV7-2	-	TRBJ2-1	CASSLVSRGTGNEQFF	TGTGCCAGCAGCTTAGTCAGCAGGGGTACCGGTAATGAGCAGTTCTTC
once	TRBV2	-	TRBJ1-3	CASRTDGLGNTIYF	TGTGCCAGCAGAACGGACGGTCTGGGAAACACCATATATTTT
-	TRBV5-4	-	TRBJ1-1	CASSPGRGVNTEAFF	TGTGCCAGCAGCCCCGGCCGGGGGGTGAACACTGAAGCTTTCTTT
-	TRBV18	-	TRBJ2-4	CASSPPGGILAKNIQYF	TGTGCCAGCTCACCACCAGGGGGGATTTTAGCCAAAAACATTCAGTACTTC
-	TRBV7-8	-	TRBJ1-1	CASSLRGENTEAFF	TGTGCCAGCAGCTTACGCGGCGAGAACACTGAAGCTTTCTTT
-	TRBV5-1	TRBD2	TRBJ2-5	CASSVALAGVETQYF	TGCGCCAGCAGCGTGGCGCTAGCGGGGGTAGAGACCCAGTACTTC
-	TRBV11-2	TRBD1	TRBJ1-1	CASSFGRDRANTEAFF	TGTGCCAGCAGCTTTGGGCGGGACAGGGCGAACACTGAAGCTTTCTTT
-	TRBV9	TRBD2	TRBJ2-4	CAAGLAPSKNIQYF	TGTGCCGCGGGACTAGCGCCTAGCAAAAACATTCAGTACTTC
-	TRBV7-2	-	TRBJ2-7	CASSHKLASYEQYF	TGTGCCAGCAGCCATAAATTAGCCTCCTACGAGCAGTACTTC
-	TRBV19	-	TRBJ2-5	CASSISRLGQETQYF	TGTGCCAGTAGTATCTCTCGACTAGGTCAAGAGACCCAGTACTTC
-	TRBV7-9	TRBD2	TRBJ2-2	CASSSTSGRTGELFF	TGTGCCAGCAGCTCTACTAGCGGGAGAACCGGGGAGCTGTTTTTT
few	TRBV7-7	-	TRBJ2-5	CASQQGLAQETQYF	TGTGCCAGCCAGCAGGGACTGGCACAAGAGACCCAGTACTTC
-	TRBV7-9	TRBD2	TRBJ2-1	CASSFASSGGYNEQFF	TGTGCCAGCAGCTTCGCCTCTAGCGGGGGGTACAATGAGCAGTTCTTC
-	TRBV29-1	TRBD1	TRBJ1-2	CTSMDRNYGYTF	TGCACCTCCATGGACAGGAACTATGGCTACACCTTC